These T cell receptor beta chains were read from a single sample in a study of chemoradiotherapy in HPV16-positive cancers. Sequencing was performed with immunoSEQ multiplex PCR; in TCRdb, only in-frame clones are kept and a portion is missing. The sample yields several thousand clones, 60% to 80% seen once. This specimen was collected from a patient who underwent chemoradiotherapy. All receptors come from a human donor with HPV-associated anogenital cancer. The CDR3 runs from the conserved cysteine through the conserved F or W. Fields, in order: CDR3 protein, CDR3 DNA, V gene, J gene, D gene, clone size. The D gene is left open where the match is weak. Clone size is shown for a subset of rows, as once, few, many or a class of expanded clone.

CDR3: CASSSNRATEAFF
DNA: TGTGCCAGTAGTAGTAACAGGGCCACTGAAGCTTTCTTT
V: TRBV19
J: TRBJ1-1
D: .
size: few

CDR3: CASSTSGGSYEQYF
DNA: TGTGCCAGCAGCACTAGCGGGGGTTCCTACGAGCAGTACTTC
V: TRBV11-1
J: TRBJ2-7
D: TRBD2
size: .

CDR3: CAWSVLLGSNQPQHF
DNA: TGTGCCTGGAGTGTACTTTTGGGTAGCAATCAGCCCCAGCATTTT
V: TRBV30
J: TRBJ1-5
D: .
size: .

CDR3: CASGGLSSGANVLTF
DNA: TGTGCCAGTGGTGGGCTTAGCTCTGGGGCCAACGTCCTGACTTTC
V: TRBV19
J: TRBJ2-6
D: .
size: once

CDR3: CASSSRRASRGDTQYF
DNA: TGTGCCAGTAGTAGCCGGCGGGCCTCACGAGGGGATACGCAGTATTTT
V: TRBV19
J: TRBJ2-3
D: .
size: .

CDR3: CASSALTGGNSPLHF
DNA: TGTGCCAGCAGTGCCCTGACAGGGGGGAATTCACCCCTCCACTTT
V: TRBV6-6
J: TRBJ1-6
D: TRBD1
size: once

CDR3: CASSLGTDYNEQFF
DNA: TGCGCCAGCAGCTTGGGGACAGACTACAATGAGCAGTTCTTC
V: TRBV5-1
J: TRBJ2-1
D: .
size: .

CDR3: CASSRNTEAFF
DNA: TGTGCCAGTAGTCGGAACACTGAAGCTTTCTTT
V: TRBV28
J: TRBJ1-1
D: .
size: .

CDR3: CSVVPGLYGYTF
DNA: TGCAGCGTCGTCCCGGGGCTCTATGGCTACACCTTC
V: TRBV29-1
J: TRBJ1-2
D: .
size: few

CDR3: CASIMDREYVPRQYF
DNA: TGTGCCAGCATAATGGACAGGGAGTACGTTCCGAGGCAGTACTTC
V: TRBV6-1
J: TRBJ2-7
D: TRBD1
size: .

CDR3: CASSLYREQYF
DNA: TGTGCCAGCAGTTTATACCGCGAGCAGTACTTC
V: TRBV28
J: TRBJ2-7
D: .
size: .

CDR3: CASSQDRAGGAYEQYF
DNA: TGCGCCAGCAGCCAAGATAGGGCAGGGGGCGCGTACGAGCAGTACTTC
V: TRBV4-3
J: TRBJ2-7
D: TRBD1
size: .

CDR3: CASSLRDGAEQYF
DNA: TGTGCCAGCAGCTTACGGGACGGAGCCGAGCAGTACTTC
V: TRBV7-9
J: TRBJ2-7
D: .
size: few

CDR3: CASSPTSGGAQRDNEQFF
DNA: TGTGCCAGCAGCCCGACTAGCGGGGGGGCCCAGCGGGACAATGAGCAGTTCTTC
V: TRBV13
J: TRBJ2-1
D: TRBD2
size: once

CDR3: CAWIPGKNYGYTF
DNA: TGTGCCTGGATACCAGGGAAGAACTATGGCTACACCTTC
V: TRBV30
J: TRBJ1-2
D: .
size: .

CDR3: CASTPSTSSPYEQYF
DNA: TGTGCCAGCACCCCTTCGACTAGCTCCCCCTACGAGCAGTACTTC
V: TRBV2
J: TRBJ2-7
D: TRBD2
size: .

CDR3: CSVLKMTGTAYEQYF
DNA: TGCAGCGTGCTTAAGATGACCGGGACGGCCTACGAGCAGTACTTC
V: TRBV29-1
J: TRBJ2-7
D: .
size: .

CDR3: CASSFNLATLTYEQYF
DNA: TGTGCCAGCAGTTTTAATTTGGCTACCCTAACCTACGAGCAGTACTTC
V: TRBV28
J: TRBJ2-7
D: .
size: .

CDR3: CAWSVLNTIYF
DNA: TGTGCCTGGAGTGTTCTAAACACCATATATTTT
V: TRBV30
J: TRBJ1-3
D: .
size: few

CDR3: CASSFRGTNTEAFF
DNA: TGTGCCAGCAGCTTTCGGGGGACTAACACTGAAGCTTTCTTT
V: TRBV7-9
J: TRBJ1-1
D: .
size: .

CDR3: CASNKDRAYEQYF
DNA: TGTGCCAGCAATAAGGACAGAGCCTACGAGCAGTACTTC
V: TRBV28
J: TRBJ2-7
D: .
size: .

CDR3: CASSLGRGSGNTIYF
DNA: TGTGCCAGCAGTTTGGGCAGAGGCTCTGGAAACACCATATATTTT
V: TRBV28
J: TRBJ1-3
D: .
size: .

CDR3: CASGSGRAKETQYF
DNA: TGTGCCAGCGGTAGCGGGAGGGCCAAAGAGACCCAGTACTTC
V: TRBV2
J: TRBJ2-5
D: TRBD2
size: .

CDR3: CASSERQGIDNEQFF
DNA: TGTGCCAGCAGTGAGCGGCAGGGCATCGACAATGAGCAGTTCTTC
V: TRBV2
J: TRBJ2-1
D: .
size: few

CDR3: CASSRGSTNQPQHF
DNA: TGTGCCAGCTCACGGGGAAGCACAAATCAGCCCCAGCATTTT
V: TRBV18
J: TRBJ1-5
D: .
size: .

CDR3: CAWIWAGGNTIYF
DNA: TGTGCCTGGATTTGGGCAGGGGGAAACACCATATATTTT
V: TRBV30
J: TRBJ1-3
D: .
size: once

CDR3: CASSPPLGQTYYEQYF
DNA: TGTGCCAGCTCACCACCTTTAGGACAGACTTATTACGAGCAGTACTTC
V: TRBV18
J: TRBJ2-7
D: .
size: .

CDR3: CASSELGTAEAFF
DNA: TGCGCCAGCAGTGAGTTGGGGACAGCCGAAGCTTTCTTT
V: TRBV10-2
J: TRBJ1-1
D: TRBD1
size: .

CDR3: CASSGTRTSGSYEQYF
DNA: TGTGCCAGTAGTGGAACTAGGACTAGCGGCTCCTACGAGCAGTACTTC
V: TRBV19
J: TRBJ2-7
D: TRBD2
size: .

CDR3: CASSISFSLAGSYEQYF
DNA: TGTGCCAGCAGCATTTCCTTCTCACTAGCGGGTTCTTACGAGCAGTACTTC
V: TRBV5-4
J: TRBJ2-7
D: TRBD2
size: .

CDR3: CASSFPGRRSGANVLTF
DNA: TGTGCCAGCAGCTTCCCGGGACGGAGATCTGGGGCCAACGTCCTGACTTTC
V: TRBV7-9
J: TRBJ2-6
D: .
size: .

CDR3: CASTRTGPLVVEQFF
DNA: TGTGCCAGCACTAGGACAGGGCCTCTCGTAGTTGAGCAGTTCTTC
V: TRBV11-3
J: TRBJ2-1
D: TRBD1
size: .

CDR3: CASSPTPGWEVYEQYF
DNA: TGTGCCAGCTCACCAACCCCTGGGTGGGAGGTCTACGAGCAGTACTTC
V: TRBV18
J: TRBJ2-7
D: .
size: .

CDR3: CSVGTLWASEAFF
DNA: TGCAGCGTAGGGACACTCTGGGCGTCTGAAGCTTTCTTT
V: TRBV29-1
J: TRBJ1-1
D: .
size: .

CDR3: CASSQDSGLPYEQYF
DNA: TGTGCCAGCAGCCAAGATAGCGGGCTGCCTTACGAGCAGTACTTC
V: TRBV14
J: TRBJ2-7
D: TRBD2
size: once

CDR3: CASSLPGTYEQYF
DNA: TGTGCCAGCAGTTTACCAGGGACCTACGAGCAGTACTTC
V: TRBV28
J: TRBJ2-7
D: .
size: .

CDR3: CASSPNPNRDQIANYGYTF
DNA: TGTGCCAGTAGTCCAAACCCCAACAGGGATCAAATAGCTAACTATGGCTACACCTTC
V: TRBV19
J: TRBJ1-2
D: .
size: .

CDR3: CASSLWTGAYEQYF
DNA: TGTGCCAGCAGTCTTTGGACAGGGGCCTACGAGCAGTACTTC
V: TRBV27
J: TRBJ2-7
D: TRBD1
size: .

CDR3: CASRAFGTSAYEQYF
DNA: TGTGCCAGCAGGGCCTTCGGGACTAGCGCCTACGAGCAGTACTTC
V: TRBV27
J: TRBJ2-7
D: TRBD2
size: .

CDR3: CASSVGTGGSAFF
DNA: TGTGCCAGCAGCGTAGGAACAGGCGGGTCGGCTTTCTTT
V: TRBV9
J: TRBJ1-1
D: .
size: .

CDR3: CASRVGEQVGEQYF
DNA: TGTGCCAGCAGGGTGGGAGAACAAGTAGGCGAGCAGTACTTC
V: TRBV6-5
J: TRBJ2-7
D: .
size: .

CDR3: CASSHPDSQFNEQYF
DNA: TGTGCCAGCAGCCACCCCGACAGCCAGTTCAACGAGCAGTACTTC
V: TRBV7-9
J: TRBJ2-7
D: .
size: few

CDR3: CASSTSQGHQPQHF
DNA: TGTGCCAGCAGCACAAGCCAGGGACATCAGCCCCAGCATTTT
V: TRBV7-2
J: TRBJ1-5
D: .
size: .

CDR3: CATSRDRNSGQPQHF
DNA: TGTGCCACCAGCAGAGATCGGAACAGTGGACAGCCCCAGCATTTT
V: TRBV15
J: TRBJ1-5
D: .
size: .

CDR3: CAWSVRGQGVQPQHF
DNA: TGTGCCTGGAGTGTACGGGGACAGGGGGTTCAGCCCCAGCATTTT
V: TRBV30
J: TRBJ1-5
D: TRBD1
size: .

CDR3: CASREGGGTGELFF
DNA: TGTGCCAGCAGAGAAGGGGGGGGCACCGGGGAGCTGTTTTTT
V: TRBV9
J: TRBJ2-2
D: .
size: .

CDR3: CASSPTGRGNSPLHF
DNA: TGTGCCAGCAGCCCCACAGGGAGGGGTAATTCACCCCTCCACTTT
V: TRBV28
J: TRBJ1-6
D: .
size: .

CDR3: CASSAPGQGADEQYF
DNA: TGTGCCAGCAGTGCTCCGGGACAGGGGGCAGACGAGCAGTACTTC
V: TRBV6-1
J: TRBJ2-7
D: TRBD1
size: .

CDR3: CASSQDPGGGKPQHF
DNA: TGTGCCAGCAGCCAAGATCCAGGGGGTGGGAAGCCCCAGCATTTT
V: TRBV4-2
J: TRBJ1-5
D: TRBD1
size: .

CDR3: CASSPTTGPYEQYF
DNA: TGTGCCAGCAGCCCAACGACAGGACCCTACGAGCAGTACTTC
V: TRBV7-2
J: TRBJ2-7
D: .
size: .

CDR3: CASSFWTLRSYEQYF
DNA: TGTGCCAGCAGCTTCTGGACACTTCGCTCCTACGAGCAGTACTTC
V: TRBV28
J: TRBJ2-7
D: .
size: .

CDR3: CASSSYRGIDEQYF
DNA: TGTGCCAGCAGCTCGTACAGGGGGATCGACGAGCAGTACTTC
V: TRBV5-4
J: TRBJ2-7
D: TRBD1
size: .

CDR3: CASRDWGQGSLYGYTF
DNA: TGTGCCAGCAGGGACTGGGGGCAGGGGAGCCTCTATGGCTACACCTTC
V: TRBV2
J: TRBJ1-2
D: .
size: few